The present T cell receptor (beta chain) was sequenced within a study of regulatory T cells in long-lasting Graves disease. The V end lost 5 bases, the J end lost 7 bases, and 17 bases lay between the germline ends. CDR1 SGHTA and CDR2 FQGNSA come from the germline V gene. This CDR3 has 14 amino acids. This clonotype was picked up many times. For TCR beta, libraries came from iRepertoire HTBI primers and Arm-PCR of CDR3 regions. Authors' analysis steps: The samples yielded roughly 60 TRBV and 13 to 15 TRBJ segments. One entry per CDR3 protein results from TCRdb running MiXCR on the multiplex PCR reads. These V and J calls derive from TCRdb rather than the authors' analysis. The sample carries 420,000 or so distinct CDR3 sequences, roughly 15% recorded once. Sample time point: newly diagnosed GD, antithyroid drugs for less than 3 months. The authors made the TCR library using RNA they extracted from PBMCs.

These data also featured in a second study, about T cells in Graves' hyperthyroidism and ophthalmopathy. From that report: The HTBI primer set drove a first-round RT-PCR of the TCR CDR3.

The material was peripheral blood mononuclear cells (PBMCs), obtained at new diagnosis, from a patient treated with antithyroid drugs. This sequence was found in a woman under 30 with Graves disease. The rearrangement links TRBV7-2 to TRBJ2-5; D is ambiguous. The CDR3 sequence is CASSIYGGPRTQYF. The DNA of the CDR3 is TGTGCCAGCAGCATTTACGGCGGACCAAGGACCCAGTACTTC.